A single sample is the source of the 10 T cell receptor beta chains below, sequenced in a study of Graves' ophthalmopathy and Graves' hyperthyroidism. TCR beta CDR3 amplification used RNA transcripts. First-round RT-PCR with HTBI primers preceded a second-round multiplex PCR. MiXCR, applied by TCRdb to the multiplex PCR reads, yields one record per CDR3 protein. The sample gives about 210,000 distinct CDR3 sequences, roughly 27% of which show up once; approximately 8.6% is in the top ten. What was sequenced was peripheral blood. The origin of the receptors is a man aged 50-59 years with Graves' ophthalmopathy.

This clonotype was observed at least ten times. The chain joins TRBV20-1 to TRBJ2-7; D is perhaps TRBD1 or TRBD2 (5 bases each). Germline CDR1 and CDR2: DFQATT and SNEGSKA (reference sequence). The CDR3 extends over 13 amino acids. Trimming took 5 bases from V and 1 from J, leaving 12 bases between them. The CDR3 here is CSALFGGSYEQYF. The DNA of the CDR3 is TGCAGTGCTTTATTTGGGGGATCCTACGAGCAGTACTTC.

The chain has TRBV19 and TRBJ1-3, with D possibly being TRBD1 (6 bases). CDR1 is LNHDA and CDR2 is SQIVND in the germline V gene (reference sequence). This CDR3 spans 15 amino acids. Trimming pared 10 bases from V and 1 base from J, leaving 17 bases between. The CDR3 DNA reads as TGTGCCACCCAAAAATCGGGACAATCTGGAAACACCATATATTTT. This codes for CATQKSGQSGNTIYF.

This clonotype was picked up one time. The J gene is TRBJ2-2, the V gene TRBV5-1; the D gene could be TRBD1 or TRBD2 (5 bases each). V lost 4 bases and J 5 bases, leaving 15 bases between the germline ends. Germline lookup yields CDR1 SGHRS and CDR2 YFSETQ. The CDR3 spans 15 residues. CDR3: CASSLGLQGTGELFF. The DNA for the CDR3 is TGCGCCAGCAGCCTCGGACTTCAGGGAACCGGGGAGCTGTTTTTT.

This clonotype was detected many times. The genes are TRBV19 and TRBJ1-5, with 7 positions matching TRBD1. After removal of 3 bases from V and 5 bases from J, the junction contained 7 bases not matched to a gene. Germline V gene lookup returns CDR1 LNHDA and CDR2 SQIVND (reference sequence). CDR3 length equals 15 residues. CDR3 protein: CASSIHRDSDQPQHF. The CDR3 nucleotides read TGTGCCAGTAGTATTCACCGGGACAGCGATCAGCCCCAGCATTTT.

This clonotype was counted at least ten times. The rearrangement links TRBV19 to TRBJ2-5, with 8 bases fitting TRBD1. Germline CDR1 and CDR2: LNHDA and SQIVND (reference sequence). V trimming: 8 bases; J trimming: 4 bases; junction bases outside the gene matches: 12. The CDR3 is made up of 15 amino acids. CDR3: CASGQGWGQRETQYF. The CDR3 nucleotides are TGTGCCAGTGGACAGGGTTGGGGTCAACGAGAGACCCAGTACTTC.

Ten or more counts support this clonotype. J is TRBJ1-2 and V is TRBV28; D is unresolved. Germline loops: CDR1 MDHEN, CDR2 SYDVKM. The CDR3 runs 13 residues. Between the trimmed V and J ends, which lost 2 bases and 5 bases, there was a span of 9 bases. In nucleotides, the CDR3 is TGTGCCAGCAGTTTAACCCGTCCTTATGGCTACACCTTC. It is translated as CASSLTRPYGYTF.

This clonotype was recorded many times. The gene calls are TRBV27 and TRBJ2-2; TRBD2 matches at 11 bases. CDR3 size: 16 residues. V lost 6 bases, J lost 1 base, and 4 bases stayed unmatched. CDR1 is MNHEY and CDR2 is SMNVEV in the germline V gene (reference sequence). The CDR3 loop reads CASRPGTSGNTGELFF. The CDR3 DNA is TGTGCCAGCAGACCCGGGACTAGCGGGAACACCGGGGAGCTGTTTTTT.

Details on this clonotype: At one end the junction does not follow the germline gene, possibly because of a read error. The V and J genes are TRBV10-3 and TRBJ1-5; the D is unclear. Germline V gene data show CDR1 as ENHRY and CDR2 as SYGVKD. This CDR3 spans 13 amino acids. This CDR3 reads CSISPPVGKPQHF. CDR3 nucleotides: TGTTCCATCAGCCCCCCCGTTGGGAAGCCCCAGCATTTT.

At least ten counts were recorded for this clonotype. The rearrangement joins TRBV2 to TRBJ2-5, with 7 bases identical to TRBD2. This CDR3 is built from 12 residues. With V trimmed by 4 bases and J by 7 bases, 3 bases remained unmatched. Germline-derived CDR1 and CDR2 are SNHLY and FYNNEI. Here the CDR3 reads CASSAGGGTQYF. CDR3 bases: TGTGCCAGCAGTGCGGGAGGCGGGACCCAGTACTTC.

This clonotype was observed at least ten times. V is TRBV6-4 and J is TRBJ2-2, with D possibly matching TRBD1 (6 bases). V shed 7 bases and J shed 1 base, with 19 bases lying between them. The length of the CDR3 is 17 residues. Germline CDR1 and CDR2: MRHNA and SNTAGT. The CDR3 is CASTPSGTTENTGELFF. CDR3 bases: TGTGCCAGCACCCCCTCCGGGACAACAGAGAACACCGGGGAGCTGTTTTTT.